This T cell receptor beta chain was recorded in a study of PD-1 blockade in mismatch repair-deficient tumors. The assay was immunoSEQ multiplex PCR, and TCRdb's table has in-frame clones only and misses some. This sample carries under 50,000 clones, around four fifths of them seen once, and the ten largest clones take less than 1.3%. Germline CDR1 is SNHLY and CDR2 is FYNNEI. The CDR3 spans 14 residues. The V end lost 3 bases, the J end lost 3 bases, and 12 bases lay between the germline ends. The input for sequencing was PBMCs, taken roughly 39 weeks after starting pembrolizumab. This TCR was recovered from an adult with mismatch repair-deficient cancer. The chain employs TRBV2 and TRBJ2-7; D remains ambiguous. For the CDR3, the DNA is TGTGCCAGCAGTGAGGAACTGGGCTACTACGAGCAGTACTTC. Its translation is CASSEELGYYEQYF.